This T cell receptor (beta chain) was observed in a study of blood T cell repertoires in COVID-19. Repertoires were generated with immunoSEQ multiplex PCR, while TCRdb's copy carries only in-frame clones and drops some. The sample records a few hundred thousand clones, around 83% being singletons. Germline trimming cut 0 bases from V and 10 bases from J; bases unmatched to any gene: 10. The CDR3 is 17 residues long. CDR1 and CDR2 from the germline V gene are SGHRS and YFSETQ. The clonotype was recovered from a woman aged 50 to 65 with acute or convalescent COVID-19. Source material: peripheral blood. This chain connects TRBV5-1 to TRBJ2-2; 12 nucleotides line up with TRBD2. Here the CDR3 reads CASSLGLAGDIQEELFF. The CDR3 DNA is TGCGCCAGCAGCTTGGGACTAGCGGGAGACATCCAGGAGGAGCTGTTTTTT.